The next 9 T cell receptor beta chains were all read from a single sample in a study of blood T cell repertoires in COVID-19. Measured with immunoSEQ multiplex PCR; TCRdb has only the in-frame clones, and not every one. The sample lists about 240,000 clones, approximately 80% seen once, with 9.6% in the top ten. Sample: peripheral blood. Receptors originate from a woman older than 75 with acute or convalescent COVID-19.

This clone was recorded once. CDR3 bases: TGTGCCAGCAGACCAACTAGCACAGATACGCAGTATTTT. Translated, it gives CASRPTSTDTQYF. The chain recombines TRBV12-3 or TRBV12-4 with TRBJ2-3, with D unresolved. V was pared by 6 bases and J by 0 bases, with 7 bases between. There are 13 residues in the CDR3.

The chain links TRBV19 to TRBJ2-5; weak D call: TRBD1 (5 bases). This CDR3 spans 14 amino acids. The germline V gene encodes CDR1 LNHDA and CDR2 SQIVND (reference sequence). Trimming left V 6 bases short and J 5 bases short, with 16 bases between. CDR3 nucleotide sequence: TGTGCCAGTAGCCCGGACAACGGTCCGGAGACCCAGTACTTC. Translating gives CASSPDNGPETQYF.

The V and J genes are TRBV28 and TRBJ1-3, with D perhaps TRBD1 (5 bases). The CDR3 loop spans 13 amino acids. CDR1 MDHEN and CDR2 SYDVKM come from the germline V gene. V lost 8 bases, J lost 1 base, and 9 bases lay in between. The CDR3 bases are TGTGCCAGCGGAGGGGCTTCTGGAAACACCATATATTTT. Translation gives CASGGASGNTIYF.

The V and J genes are TRBV2 and TRBJ1-5; D unresolved. The V end was cut by 6 bases, the J end by 6 bases, with 12 bases between. The CDR3 consists of 13 residues. CDR1 and CDR2 (germline): SNHLY, FYNNEI. The CDR3 DNA reads as TGTGCCAGCAGCCCGGGAGTTAGTCAGCCCCAGCATTTT. Residues: CASSPGVSQPQHF.

The chain recombines TRBV18 with TRBJ1-3; D might be TRBD1 (5 bases). The CDR3 sequence is 15 residues long. Germline V lookup: CDR1 KGHSH, CDR2 LQKENI. V lost 3 bases and J lost 0, with 9 bases in between. CDR3 sequence (DNA): TGTGCCAGCTCACCGCAGGGCGGCTCTGGAAACACCATATATTTT. Translating it yields CASSPQGGSGNTIYF.

The chain joins TRBV6-5 to TRBJ1-6, with 11 bases fitting TRBD1. In germline, CDR1 is MNHEY, CDR2 SVGAGI. CDR3 length: 14 amino acids. Trimming removed 2 bases from V and 14 bases from J; junction bases left unmatched: 5. CDR3 sequence (DNA): TGTGCCAGCAGTTACCAGGACAGGGGGCTAACCCTCCACTTT. Translation: CASSYQDRGLTLHF.

The V and J genes are TRBV28 and TRBJ1-4; 7 bases line up with TRBD1. V shed 2 bases, J shed 7 bases, and the junction held 7 bases outside the gene matches. This CDR3 region has 15 residues. The germline CDR1 and CDR2 sequences are MDHEN and SYDVKM. The CDR3: CASSLPTGMGEKLFF. DNA of the CDR3: TGTGCCAGCAGTTTACCGACAGGGATGGGTGAAAAACTGTTTTTT. The full variable domain, rest sourced from reference TRBV28 and TRBJ1-4, is DVKVTQSSRYLVKRTGEKVFLECVQDMDHENMFWYRQDPGLGLRLIYFSYDVKMKEKGDIPEGYSVSREKKERFSLILESASTNQTSMYLCASSLPTGMGEKLFFGSGTQLSVL.

The V and J genes are TRBV2 and TRBJ2-3; 8 nucleotides line up with TRBD2. This CDR3 has 16 residues. Looked up from germline, CDR1 is SNHLY and CDR2 is FYNNEI. V lost 6 bases to trimming and J lost 0 bases; unmatched junction nucleotides: 8. As DNA, the CDR3 is TGTGCCAGCAGCAGCGGGGGAGTCTTCAGCACAGATACGCAGTATTTT. This encodes CASSSGGVFSTDTQYF.

V and J are TRBV9 and TRBJ1-5; 9 positions agree with TRBD1. The J segment lost 6 bases and the V segment lost 0 bases, leaving 4 bases of the junction unmatched. Germline V gene data show CDR1 as SGDLS and CDR2 as YYNGEE. The CDR3 has 15 amino acids. In nucleotides, the CDR3 is TGTGCCAGCAGCGTAGGGGGGACAGGGTTTCAGCCCCAGCATTTT. It yields the protein CASSVGGTGFQPQHF.